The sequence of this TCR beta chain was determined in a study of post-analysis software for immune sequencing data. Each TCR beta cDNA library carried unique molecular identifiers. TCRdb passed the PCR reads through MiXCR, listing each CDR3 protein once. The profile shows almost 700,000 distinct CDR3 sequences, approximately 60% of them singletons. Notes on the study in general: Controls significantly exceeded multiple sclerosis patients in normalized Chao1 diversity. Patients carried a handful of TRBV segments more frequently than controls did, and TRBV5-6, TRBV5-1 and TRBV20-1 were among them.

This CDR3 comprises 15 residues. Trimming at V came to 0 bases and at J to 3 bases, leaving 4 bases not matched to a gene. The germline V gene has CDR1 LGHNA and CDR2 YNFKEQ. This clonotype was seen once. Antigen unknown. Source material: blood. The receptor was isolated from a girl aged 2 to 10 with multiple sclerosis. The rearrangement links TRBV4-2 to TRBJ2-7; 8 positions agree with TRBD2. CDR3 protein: CASSQEPSGSYEQYF. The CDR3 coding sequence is TGTGCCAGCAGCCAAGAGCCCAGCGGGAGCTACGAGCAGTACTTC.